This TCR beta chain was retrieved from a study of T cells in Graves' hyperthyroidism and ophthalmopathy. Trimming took 5 bases from V and 4 from J, leaving 15 bases between them. Germline V gives CDR1 MDHEN, CDR2 SYDVKM. The CDR3 runs to 14 residues. The investigators amplified TCR beta CDR3 regions from RNA transcripts. The HTBI primer set drove a first-round RT-PCR of the TCR CDR3. TCRdb reanalysed the multiplex PCR reads using MiXCR and keeps one entry per CDR3 protein. Seen here are some 350,000 distinct CDR3 sequences, 15% to 20% observed once, and the top ten hold roughly 3.5%. Graves' hyperthyroidism was deemed stable absent ophthalmopathy progression within 18 months. Exclusion followed for patients with uncontrolled infection, other autoimmune disease, pregnancy or lactation. There are many counts of this clonotype. Antigen specificity is unknown. Study-wide findings and caveats: A median around 5.9 months before onset, the model predicted ophthalmopathy. A model using 13 V-J features told ophthalmopathy apart from stable hyperthyroidism.

Sequenced: blood. This chain joins TRBV28 and TRBJ2-7, with D maybe TRBD1 (6 bases). This clonotype was obtained from a woman aged 18-30 years with Graves' hyperthyroidism. CDR3 DNA sequence: TGTGCCAGCAGTAGCTTAGGGGGACGGTACGAGCAGTACTTC. This codes for CASSSLGGRYEQYF.